This section outlines one T cell receptor (beta chain) sequence together with its context. Its target is unknown. The data were taken from a study of T cell responses to AZD1222 COVID-19 vaccine. At the level of the study: Second-dose intervals of approximately 4 or approximately 12 weeks were pooled. Study-level points and caveats: Of the AZD1222 recipients, only six or seven were seropositive at baseline. Two doses of AZD1222 preceded a rise in Spike-specific TCR breadth and depth.

The germline V gene encodes CDR1 SEHNR and CDR2 FQNEAQ (reference sequence). V lost 4 bases and J lost 3; bases outside the gene matches: 9. The CDR3 consists of 16 residues. Produced via immunoSEQ multiplex PCR; TCRdb's table is partial and in-frame only. Of 150,000 to 200,000 clones detected, 85% to 90% appear once; the ten largest clones hold roughly 6.5%. This chain joins TRBV7-9 and TRBJ1-3; 7 nucleotides agree with TRBD1. The specimen was peripheral blood, collected on day 0 of AZD1222 vaccination. The source of this sequence is an adult in good health. The CDR3 loop reads CASSSSGQIGGNTIYF. The CDR3 coding sequence is TGTGCCAGCAGCTCATCGGGACAGATAGGTGGAAACACCATATATTTT.